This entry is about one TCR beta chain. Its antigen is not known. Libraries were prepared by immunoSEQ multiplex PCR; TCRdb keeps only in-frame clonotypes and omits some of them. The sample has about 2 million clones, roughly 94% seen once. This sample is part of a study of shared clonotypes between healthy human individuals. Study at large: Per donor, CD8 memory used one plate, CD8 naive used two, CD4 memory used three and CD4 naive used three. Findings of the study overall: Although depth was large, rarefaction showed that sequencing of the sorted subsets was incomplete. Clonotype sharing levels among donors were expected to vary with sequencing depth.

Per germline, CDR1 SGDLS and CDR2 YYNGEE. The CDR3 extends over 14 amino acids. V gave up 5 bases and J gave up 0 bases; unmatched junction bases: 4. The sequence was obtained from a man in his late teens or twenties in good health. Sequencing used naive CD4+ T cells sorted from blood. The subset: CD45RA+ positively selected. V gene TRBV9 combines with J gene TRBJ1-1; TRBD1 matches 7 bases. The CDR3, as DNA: TGTGCCAGCAGGCGGGACAGCCTGAACACTGAAGCTTTCTTT. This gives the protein CASRRDSLNTEAFF. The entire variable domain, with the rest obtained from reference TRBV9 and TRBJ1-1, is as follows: DSGVTQTPKHLITATGQRVTLRCSPRSGDLSVYWYQQSLDQGLQFLIQYYNGEERAKGNILERFSAQQFPDLHSELNLSSLELGDSALYFCASRRDSLNTEAFFGQGTRLTVV.